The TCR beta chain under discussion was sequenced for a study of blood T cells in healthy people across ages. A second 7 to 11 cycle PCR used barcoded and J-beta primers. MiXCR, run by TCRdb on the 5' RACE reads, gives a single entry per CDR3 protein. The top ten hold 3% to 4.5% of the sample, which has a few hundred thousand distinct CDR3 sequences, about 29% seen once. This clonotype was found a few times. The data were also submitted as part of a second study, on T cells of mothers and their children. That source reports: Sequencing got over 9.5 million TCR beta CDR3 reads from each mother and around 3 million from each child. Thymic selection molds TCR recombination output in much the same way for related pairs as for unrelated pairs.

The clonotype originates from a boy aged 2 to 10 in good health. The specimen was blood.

In DNA form, the CDR3 reads TGCAGCGTTGGACAGGGTGCCTACAATGAGCAGTTCTTC. Translation: CSVGQGAYNEQFF. The rearrangement links TRBV29-1 to TRBJ2-5; 7 bases map to TRBD1. Matching the DNA end better, TRBJ2-1 makes the J call doubtful. The germline CDR1 and CDR2 sequences are SQVTM and ANQGSEA. The CDR3 has 13 amino acids.